This TCR beta chain is from a study of shared clonotypes between healthy human individuals. Regarding the study as a whole: When naive CD4 clonotypes were compared across a handful of donors, approximately 5% were shared. The four-donor shared clonotypes exceeded non-shared clonotypes in generation probability, with non-shared ones scoring lower. Generally, estimated richness proved larger in naive subsets than it did in memory subsets.

There are a few counts of this clone. Its antigen remains unknown. The CDR3 length is 15 residues. Germline CDR1 and CDR2: SGHRS and YFSETQ. V gave up 9 bases and J gave up 0 bases, with 19 bases separating them. Naive CD4+ cells were CD45RA-selected; the remaining cells were memory. This table comes from immunoSEQ multiplex PCR, and its TCRdb copy is limited to in-frame clones, with some not included. The repertoire holds about 990,000 clones, with 78% as singletons. Material for sequencing was memory CD4+ T cells from PBMCs. Subset denoted: CD45RA-negative fraction. The TCR comes from a man between 18 and 29 years old in good health. Some clones in this sample may be carry-over from other donors' samples. The chain employs TRBV5-1 and TRBJ2-7; the D gene is possibly TRBD1 (5 bases). The CDR3 region is CATSPWGPDSYEQYF. Written as DNA, the CDR3 is TGCGCCACCTCCCCCTGGGGCCCAGACTCCTACGAGCAGTACTTC.